This T cell receptor beta chain comes out of a study of glioma-infiltrating T cells after dendritic cell vaccination. Study findings and constraints: Higher TCR clonality did not directly relate to longer survival.

Only in-frame clones appear in the TCRdb table, and some are missing; sequencing was by immunoSEQ multiplex PCR. The sample yields about 92,000 clones, over 75% seen once. CDR3 size: 11 residues. Germline-derived CDR1 and CDR2 are MNHNS and SASEGT. With 4 bases removed from V and 7 bases from J, the gap between germline ends came to 5 bases. Patients had residual fresh-frozen tumor tissue and more than two years of survival data. Concerning this clone itself: Its target is unknown.

The chain combines TRBV6-1 with TRBJ1-5; no clear D. The clonotype comes from a human donor with glioblastoma. This material consisted of blood, taken before dendritic cell vaccination. The CDR3 is CASSVGQPQHF. The CDR3 nucleotides are TGTGCCAGCAGTGTGGGCCAGCCCCAGCATTTT.